Shown below are 13 T cell receptor beta chains from a single sample sequenced in a study of cytomegalovirus exposure and HLA in healthy donors (TCRdb year 2017). The library was built by means of the immunoSEQ multiplex PCR assay. The multiplex PCR relied on a mix of 60 forward primers for TCR Vbeta segments and 13 reverse primers for TCR Jbeta segments. TCRdb stores this immuneACCESS table with in-frame sequences only. Part of the clones is absent; in the studies checked, under half of the shortfall reflects unresolved V genes, and no reason is known for the rest. The table for this sample lists over 200,000 clones; around 85% of them were counted only once. The ten largest clonotypes hold 1.3% of the sample. Sequenced input: PBMCs. The receptors shown here come from a human donor in good health.

The rearrangement links TRBV5-4 to TRBJ1-4; 8 nucleotides match TRBD1. The CDR3 is 15 amino acids. Germline V gene sequence: CDR1 SGHNT, CDR2 YYREEE (reference sequence). V was pared by 0 bases and J by 4 bases, with 2 bases of the junction left unmatched. Here the CDR3 reads CASSLGTGSNEKLFF. For the CDR3, the DNA is TGTGCCAGCAGCTTGGGGACAGGGAGTAATGAAAAACTGTTTTTT.

This chain uses TRBV6-6 with TRBJ2-1; weak D call: TRBD1 (5 bases). The CDR3 length is 16 residues. CDR1 MNHNY and CDR2 SVGAGI come from the germline V gene (reference sequence). Trimming removed 2 bases from V and 0 bases from J, with 11 bases in between. This CDR3 is CASSYGATGSYNEQFF. CDR3 sequence (DNA): TGTGCCAGCAGTTACGGAGCAACAGGCTCCTACAATGAGCAGTTCTTC.

The V call is TRBV10-1, the J call TRBJ2-2; 10 nucleotides align to TRBD2. From germline, CDR1 is WNHNN and CDR2 SYGVQD (reference sequence). The ends lost 2 bases at V and 3 bases at J; junction bases unmatched: 15. The CDR3 loop spans 20 amino acids. The CDR3: CASSEDREGQREGHTGELFF. The CDR3 DNA sequence: TGCGCCAGCAGTGAGGACAGGGAGGGACAGCGGGAGGGCCACACCGGGGAGCTGTTTTTT.

The chain has TRBV11-2 and TRBJ2-7, with TRBD2 matching over 10 bases. V shed 1 base and J 4 bases; nucleotides not matched to a gene: 4. The CDR3 totals 15 residues. Germline V lookup: CDR1 SGHAT, CDR2 FQNNGV. The CDR3 coding sequence is TGTGCCAGCAGCTTAGCGCCTAGCGGGAGTTACGAGCAGTACTTC. It specifies CASSLAPSGSYEQYF.

V and J are TRBV6-5 and TRBJ1-2; TRBD1 agrees at 11 bases. The J segment lost 6 bases and the V segment lost 0 bases, leaving 6 bases of the junction unmatched. The CDR3 has 16 residues. Germline values: CDR1 MNHEY, CDR2 SVGAGI. In DNA form, the CDR3 reads TGTGCCAGCAGTTACTCGAAGGACAGGGGGCGAAATGGCTACACCTTC. Amino acid sequence: CASSYSKDRGRNGYTF.

The chain links TRBV19 to TRBJ1-1; D is unclear. The CDR3 runs 14 residues. With 6 bases removed from V and 3 bases from J, the gap between germline ends came to 14 bases. CDR1 is LNHDA and CDR2 is SQIVND in the germline V gene (reference sequence). The CDR3 loop is CASSPFLQHTEAFF. As DNA, the CDR3 is TGTGCCAGTAGCCCTTTTCTACAGCACACTGAAGCTTTCTTT.

V and J are TRBV20-1 and TRBJ1-1; possibly TRBD1 for D (6 bases). Germline V gene lookup returns CDR1 DFQATT and CDR2 SNEGSKA (reference sequence). Trimming took off 3 bases at V and 8 bases at J, with 10 bases between the two ends. The CDR3 totals 11 residues. The CDR3 loop is CSASRTVEAFF. The CDR3 coding sequence is TGCAGTGCTAGCAGGACAGTAGAAGCTTTCTTT.

The V gene is TRBV11-2, the J gene TRBJ2-1; D is unclear. Germline V gene sequence: CDR1 SGHAT, CDR2 FQNNGV. V lost 4 bases and J lost 6, with 13 bases in between. The CDR3 runs to 14 residues. This CDR3 is CASSSRRLVNEQFF. The DNA of the CDR3 is TGTGCCAGCAGCTCCCGTCGGTTAGTCAATGAGCAGTTCTTC. The full variable domain, with the rest looked up from reference TRBV11-2 and TRBJ2-1, is EAGVAQSPRYKIIEKRQSVAFWCNPISGHATLYWYQQILGQGPKLLIQFQNNGVVDDSQLPKDRFSAERLKGVDSTLKIQPAKLEDSAVYLCASSSRRLVNEQFFGPGTRLTVL.

This chain links TRBV9 with TRBJ2-7, with TRBD1 matching over 8 bases. CDR3 length: 15 amino acids. J gave up 0 bases and V 4 bases, and 6 bases lay outside the gene matches. Germline V CDR1 and CDR2: SGDLS, YYNGEE. This CDR3 reads CASSFGTGYSYEQYF. The DNA of the CDR3 is TGTGCCAGCAGCTTTGGGACAGGTTACTCCTACGAGCAGTACTTC.

V gene TRBV7-8 combines with J gene TRBJ2-5, with D hard to call. Germline V gene sequence: CDR1 SGHVS, CDR2 FQNEAQ. The CDR3 contains 14 residues. V gave up 3 bases and J gave up 2 bases, with 10 bases separating them. The CDR3 region has the DNA TGTGCCAGCAGCTTTTGGGCAGCTCAAGAGACCCAGTACTTC. Residues: CASSFWAAQETQYF.

The chain uses TRBV25-1 and TRBJ1-3; perhaps TRBD1 as D (6 bases). Germline V gene lookup returns CDR1 MGHDK and CDR2 SYGVNS. The V end lost 6 bases, the J end lost 0 bases, and 9 bases lay between the germline ends. This CDR3 comprises 14 residues. CDR3 in DNA: TGTGCCAGCAGGGACAGTTACTCTGGAAACACCATATATTTT. It encodes CASRDSYSGNTIYF.

CDR3 nucleotide sequence: TGTGCCACCTGGGACAGGGCTTACAATGAGCAGTTCTTC. It yields the protein CATWDRAYNEQFF. This chain joins TRBV10-3 and TRBJ2-1, with TRBD1 matching 9 bases. CDR1 and CDR2 (germline): ENHRY, SYGVKD. The V gene end was trimmed by 10 bases and the J gene end by 4 bases; junction bases not matched to a gene: 5. The CDR3 length is 13 residues.

The chain uses TRBV6-1 and TRBJ2-2; a weak D match, TRBD2 (6 bases). The length of the CDR3 is 15 residues. Between the trimmed V and J ends, which lost 5 bases and 1 base, there was a span of 11 bases. Germline CDR1 MNHNS, CDR2 SASEGT. CDR3 loop: CASSRRDWNTGELFF. The DNA of the CDR3 is TGTGCCAGCAGTCGCCGGGACTGGAACACCGGGGAGCTGTTTTTT.